Presented here are 27 T cell receptor beta chains from one specimen sequenced in a study of cytomegalovirus exposure and HLA in healthy donors (dated by TCRdb to between 2016 and 2019). Library preparation was by the immunoSEQ multiplex PCR assay. The multiplex PCR relied on a mix of 60 forward primers for TCR Vbeta segments and 13 reverse primers for TCR Jbeta segments. Entries here come from immuneACCESS through TCRdb and include only in-frame sequences with V and J called. Some clones fail to appear in such tables; in the studies checked, an unresolved V gene covers under half of the shortfall, and the cause of the remainder is unknown. This sample has approximately 150,000 clones in its table, and roughly 70% of those were observed once. The leading ten clones occupy roughly 2.7% of the sample. Source material: PBMCs. These receptors were collected from a woman in her thirties or forties in good health and CMV-seropositive.

This clone showed up just a few times. This sequence joins TRBV18 and TRBJ2-7, with D unclear. CDR1 KGHSH and CDR2 LQKENI come from the germline V gene. Trimming took off 2 bases at V and 0 bases at J, with 11 bases between the two ends. The CDR3 covers 15 residues. CDR3 in DNA: TGTGCCAGCTCACCAAACAGCCAAAGCTCCTACGAGCAGTACTTC. Its protein product is CASSPNSQSSYEQYF.

This sequence joins TRBV5-1 and TRBJ2-2; D possibly corresponds to TRBD2 (6 bases). Germline-derived CDR1 and CDR2 are SGHRS and YFSETQ. The CDR3 spans 16 residues. The germline V and J ends were trimmed by 7 bases and 1 base, with 17 bases remaining between them. CDR3 sequence (DNA): TGCGCCAGCCGATTCTTCGGTAGCGGGAACACCGGGGAGCTGTTTTTT. This encodes CASRFFGSGNTGELFF.

The chain employs TRBV28 and TRBJ1-4; D unclear. The CDR3 sequence is 14 residues long. The V and J ends lost 2 bases and 6 bases respectively, with 10 bases between them. Germline CDR1 MDHEN, CDR2 SYDVKM. For the CDR3, the DNA is TGTGCCAGCAGTTTAGCAGGTTCGGATGAAAAACTGTTTTTT. The encoded protein is CASSLAGSDEKLFF. Full variable domain (remainder filled in from reference TRBV28 and TRBJ1-4): DVKVTQSSRYLVKRTGEKVFLECVQDMDHENMFWYRQDPGLGLRLIYFSYDVKMKEKGDIPEGYSVSREKKERFSLILESASTNQTSMYLCASSLAGSDEKLFFGSGTQLSVL.

The CDR3 loop reads CASRLSSGNTIYF. CDR3 nucleotides: TGTGCCAGCAGGCTTAGCTCTGGAAACACCATATATTTT. The V gene is TRBV6-1, the J gene TRBJ1-3; no definite D call. The CDR3 consists of 13 residues. V was pared by 6 bases and J by 0 bases, with 6 bases between. CDR1 is MNHNS, CDR2 SASEGT, per germline.

The chain employs TRBV4-1 and TRBJ2-1, with 9 bases lining up with TRBD1. V trimming: 9 bases; J trimming: 2 bases; junction bases outside the gene matches: 5. The germline CDR1 and CDR2 sequences are MGHRA and YSYEKL. CDR3 length: 14 amino acids. CDR3 in DNA: TGCGCCAGGGCCGGGACAGGGACCTACAATGAGCAGTTCTTC. Protein sequence: CARAGTGTYNEQFF.

This rearrangement joins TRBV19 to TRBJ2-5, with 10 bases fitting TRBD1. Germline CDR1 reads LNHDA; CDR2 reads SQIVND (reference sequence). The CDR3 runs to 15 residues. The V and J ends lost 1 base and 5 bases, in that order; junction bases with no gene match: 4. The CDR3, as DNA: TGTGCCAGTAGTATAGCCGGGACAGGGGTGGAGACCCAGTACTTC. As protein: CASSIAGTGVETQYF.

This clone was detected once. The chain is built from TRBV5-1 and TRBJ2-5, with unresolved D. Per the germline V gene, CDR1 is SGHRS and CDR2 is YFSETQ. The CDR3 extends over 14 amino acids. Trimming removed 0 bases from V and 1 base from J, with 7 bases in between. In DNA form, the CDR3 reads TGCGCCAGCAGCTTGGAACAGACCCAAGAGACCCAGTACTTC. Protein: CASSLEQTQETQYF. The full variable domain, completed using reference TRBV5-1 and TRBJ2-5, is KAGVTQTPRYLIKTRGQQVTLSCSPISGHRSVSWYQQTPGQGLQFLFEYFSETQRNKGNFPGRFSGRQFSNSRSEMNVSTLELGDSALYLCASSLEQTQETQYFGPGTRLLVL.

V is TRBV5-1 and J is TRBJ2-7, with a tentative D call TRBD1 (6 bases). CDR1 and CDR2 (germline): SGHRS, YFSETQ. The CDR3 is 13 residues long. Trimming took 6 bases from V and 6 from J, leaving 16 bases between them. Here the CDR3 reads CASTVDSSSEQYF. CDR3 DNA: TGCGCCAGCACGGTGGACAGCTCGTCCGAGCAGTACTTC.

The chain carries TRBV28 and TRBJ2-7, with D uncertain. Trimming shortened V by 4 bases and J by 9 bases, and 13 bases separated the two germline ends. The germline gives CDR1 MDHEN, CDR2 SYDVKM. This CDR3 has 12 amino acids. The CDR3 bases are TGTGCCAGCAGTTCCAACTCCCGCGGGCAGTACTTC. It codes for CASSSNSRGQYF.

This rearrangement joins TRBV7-3 to TRBJ1-2, with 7 bases lining up with TRBD1. Germline V gives CDR1 SGHTA, CDR2 FQGTGA. This CDR3 is 15 amino acids long. V lost 5 bases to trimming and J lost 4 bases; unmatched junction nucleotides: 10. For the CDR3, the DNA is TGTGCCAGCAGCCCCAATCGGGACAGTTCCTATGGCTACACCTTC. Protein sequence: CASSPNRDSSYGYTF.

This rearrangement joins TRBV19 to TRBJ1-5, with D tentatively TRBD1 (5 bases). Germline CDR1 LNHDA, CDR2 SQIVND (reference sequence). V shed 1 base and J shed 6 bases, with 10 bases lying between them. This CDR3 has 14 amino acids. The CDR3 sequence: CASSIVRVSQPQHF. CDR3 DNA sequence: TGTGCCAGTAGTATAGTCAGGGTTTCTCAGCCCCAGCATTTT. The full variable domain, with the rest looked up from reference TRBV19 and TRBJ1-5, is DGGITQSPKYLFRKEGQNVTLSCEQNLNHDAMYWYRQDPGQGLRLIYYSQIVNDFQKGDIAEGYSVSREKKESFPLTVTSAQKNPTAFYLCASSIVRVSQPQHFGDGTRLSIL.

This clone was seen only a few times. The V call is TRBV18, the J call TRBJ1-2; tentatively, D is TRBD1 (5 bases). Germline V gene sequence: CDR1 KGHSH, CDR2 LQKENI. The CDR3 is 14 amino acids. V was trimmed by 6 bases and J by 1 base, leaving 12 bases between them. CDR3 residues: CASSARDFNYGYTF. The CDR3 DNA follows: TGTGCCAGCTCGGCCCGGGACTTTAACTATGGCTACACCTTC.

The genes are TRBV5-4 and TRBJ2-7; D might be TRBD2 (5 bases). CDR1 and CDR2 from the germline V gene are SGHNT and YYREEE (reference sequence). This CDR3 has 13 residues. V shed 4 bases and J shed 2 bases, with 10 bases lying between them. This CDR3 reads CASSLIGAYEQYF. The DNA of the CDR3 is TGTGCCAGCAGCCTAATCGGGGCCTACGAGCAGTACTTC.

This clone was observed a few times. This chain connects TRBV27 to TRBJ2-7, with TRBD1 matching over 10 bases. V lost 4 bases to trimming and J lost 0 bases; unmatched junction nucleotides: 0. The CDR3 is 14 amino acids. Germline V gene sequence: CDR1 MNHEY, CDR2 SMNVEV (reference sequence). Here the CDR3 reads CASSWDRGSYEQYF. The CDR3 region has the DNA TGTGCCAGCAGTTGGGACAGGGGCTCCTACGAGCAGTACTTC.

The V gene is TRBV23-1, the J gene TRBJ2-1; D not certain. TRBV23-1 is labeled an ORF, and its function is uncertain. Trimming cost V 3 bases and J 5 bases, with 5 bases left between them. This CDR3 has 12 residues. CDR3 protein: CASSQSNNEQFF. CDR3 sequence (DNA): TGCGCCAGCAGTCAGTCAAACAATGAGCAGTTCTTC.

The chain links TRBV10-3 to TRBJ2-2; D is unresolved. The germline CDR1 and CDR2 sequences are ENHRY and SYGVKD. V was clipped by 4 bases and J by 6 bases, with 15 bases between them. The CDR3 contains 15 residues. The CDR3 DNA follows: TGTGCCATCAGTGGTGAGGTTCCCGTAGCCGGGGAGCTGTTTTTT. Its translation is CAISGEVPVAGELFF.

This chain connects TRBV7-2 to TRBJ2-5; 10 positions agree with TRBD1. The trim removed 3 bases at V and 2 bases at J, leaving 3 bases unmatched. CDR1 and CDR2 from the germline V gene are SGHTA and FQGNSA. CDR3 size: 15 residues. In DNA, the CDR3 is TGTGCCAGCAGCTTGACAGGGGGCTTGCAAGAGACCCAGTACTTC. Translation: CASSLTGGLQETQYF.

This chain links TRBV18 with TRBJ1-5; unclear D gene. CDR3 length: 15 residues. With 1 base removed from V and 4 bases from J, the gap between germline ends came to 11 bases. CDR1 is KGHSH, CDR2 LQKENI, per germline. Here the CDR3 DNA reads TGTGCCAGCTCACCACTAGCGGCAGGTAATCAGCCCCAGCATTTT. As protein: CASSPLAAGNQPQHF.

Turning to this clone: A junction end diverges from the germline sequence, so it may reflect a read error. This chain links TRBV20-1 with TRBJ1-1, with D unclear. Per germline, CDR1 DFQATT and CDR2 SNEGSKA (reference sequence). The CDR3 covers 10 residues. CDR3 bases: TGCAGTGCTAGAGAGAGGGCCGTGATCTTT. Translating gives CSARERAVIF.

This clone was observed a handful of times. The chain uses TRBV15 and TRBJ1-5; tentative D call: TRBD1 (5 bases). The CDR3 spans 15 residues. Trimming removed 0 bases at V and 7 bases at J, with 13 bases between. Germline assignment: CDR1 LNHNV and CDR2 YYDKDF (reference sequence). The CDR3 loop reads CATSRDGGGGQPQHF. In nucleotides, the CDR3 is TGTGCCACCAGCAGAGACGGGGGGGGAGGGCAGCCCCAGCATTTT.

A few counts support this clone. Within the sample, other DNA sequences also encode this same CDR3. V gene TRBV5-1 combines with J gene TRBJ1-1; the D is unclear. The V end was cut by 0 bases, the J end by 5 bases, with 11 bases between. CDR3 length equals 14 residues. Per germline, CDR1 SGHRS and CDR2 YFSETQ. The CDR3 is CASSLAEGGTEAFF. Here the CDR3 DNA reads TGCGCCAGCAGCTTGGCCGAAGGAGGAACTGAAGCTTTCTTT.

The genes are TRBV6-6 and TRBJ2-1; 7 nucleotides agree with TRBD2. V lost 4 bases, J lost 7 bases, and 13 bases stayed unmatched. This CDR3 has 16 residues. In germline, CDR1 is MNHNY, CDR2 SVGAGI (reference sequence). The CDR3 region is CASSSASGGGLNEQFF. Written as DNA, the CDR3 is TGTGCCAGCAGTTCGGCTAGCGGCGGAGGTCTGAATGAGCAGTTCTTC.

This clone has only one observation. The chain is built from TRBV5-5 and TRBJ2-2, with 8 bases fitting TRBD1. Germline CDR1 reads SGHKS; CDR2 reads YYEKEE (reference sequence). With V trimmed by 4 bases and J by 1 base, 6 bases remained unmatched. This CDR3 has 16 residues. Here the CDR3 reads CASSTDRGLNTGELFF. For the CDR3, the DNA is TGTGCCAGCAGCACAGACAGGGGATTGAACACCGGGGAGCTGTTTTTT.

The V gene is TRBV7-6, the J gene TRBJ1-1; D uncertain. The CDR3 is made up of 12 amino acids. V shed 5 bases and J shed 7 bases, with 11 bases lying between them. Germline CDR1 SGHVS, CDR2 FNYEAQ. The CDR3 DNA follows: TGTGCCAGCAGCCCATACTCCTTTGAAGCTTTCTTT. It encodes CASSPYSFEAFF. Combining the CDR3 with reference TRBV7-6 and TRBJ1-1 gives the whole variable domain GAGVSQSPRYKVTKRGQDVALRCDPISGHVSLYWYRQALGQGPEFLTYFNYEAQQDKSGLPNDRFSAERPEGSISTLTIQRTEQRDSAMYRCASSPYSFEAFFGQGTRLTVV.

The chain couples TRBV4-3 to TRBJ1-5; tentatively, D is TRBD1 (6 bases). The V end lost 3 bases, the J end lost 5 bases, and 14 bases lay between the germline ends. This CDR3 is built from 15 residues. Germline V CDR1 and CDR2: LGHNA, YSLEER. CDR3 nucleotide sequence: TGCGCCAGCAGCCAGAGGTACAGGGTAGATCAGCCCCAGCATTTT. Translation gives CASSQRYRVDQPQHF.

As concerns this clone: A junction boundary mismatches the germline segment, possibly from a read error. CDR3 sequence (DNA): TGCGCCAGCCTCGGGACAGGGGCCTATGGCCACACCTTC. Its translation: CASLGTGAYGHTF. The chain recombines TRBV5-1 with TRBJ1-2, with 10 bases aligning to TRBD1. The CDR3 is made up of 13 amino acids. The germline V gene encodes CDR1 SGHRS and CDR2 YFSETQ. Drawing the rest from reference TRBV5-1 and TRBJ1-2, the complete variable domain is KAGVTQTPRYLIKTRGQQVTLSCSPISGHRSVSWYQQTPGQGLQFLFEYFSETQRNKGNFPGRFSGRQFSNSRSEMNVSTLELGDSALYLCASLGTGAYGHTFGSGTRLTVV.

The rearrangement uses TRBV6-5 and TRBJ2-2; D is unresolved. This CDR3 is built from 13 residues. CDR1 is MNHEY, CDR2 SVGAGI, per germline. The V and J ends lost 6 bases and 4 bases respectively, with 9 bases between them. This CDR3 reads CASSQTLTGELFF. Here the CDR3 DNA reads TGTGCCAGCAGCCAGACACTCACCGGGGAGCTGTTTTTT.